This entry concerns a single T cell receptor beta chain. This specimen comes from a study of T cell responses to AZD1222 COVID-19 vaccine. The protocol was immunoSEQ multiplex PCR, while the TCRdb copy is restricted to in-frame clones and leaves out a portion. This table holds about 85,000 clones, 70% to 90% found once. The specimen was peripheral blood, collected on day 0 of AZD1222 vaccination. This receptor was taken from an adult in good health.

CDR3 bases: TGCGCCAGCAGCCAAGTCGGAGCGGGTGGTGGGGAGCAGTACTTC. This gives the protein CASSQVGAGGGEQYF. The gene calls are TRBV4-1 and TRBJ2-7, with D possibly being TRBD2 (6 bases). The CDR3 extends over 15 amino acids. Deletions cut 1 base from V and 7 bases from J, with 17 bases between. Germline CDR1 reads MGHRA; CDR2 reads YSYEKL.